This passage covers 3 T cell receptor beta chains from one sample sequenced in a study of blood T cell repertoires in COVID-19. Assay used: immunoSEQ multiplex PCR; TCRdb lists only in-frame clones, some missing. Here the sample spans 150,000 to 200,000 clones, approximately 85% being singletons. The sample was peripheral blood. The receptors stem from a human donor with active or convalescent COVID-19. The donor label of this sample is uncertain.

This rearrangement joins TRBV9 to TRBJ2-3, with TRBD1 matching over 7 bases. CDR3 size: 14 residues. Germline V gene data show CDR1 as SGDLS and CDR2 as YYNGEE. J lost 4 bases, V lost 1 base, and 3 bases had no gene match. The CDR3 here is CASSVRGLADTQYF. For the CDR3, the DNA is TGTGCCAGCAGCGTAAGGGGGCTGGCAGATACGCAGTATTTT.

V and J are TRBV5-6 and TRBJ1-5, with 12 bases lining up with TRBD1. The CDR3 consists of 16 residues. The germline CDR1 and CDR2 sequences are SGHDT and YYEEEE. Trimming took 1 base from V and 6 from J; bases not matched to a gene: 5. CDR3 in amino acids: CASSLTGQGAAQPQHF. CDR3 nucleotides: TGTGCCAGCAGCTTGACGGGACAGGGGGCGGCTCAGCCCCAGCATTTT.

In nucleotides, the CDR3 is TGTGCCAGCAGTACGGGACTAGCGGCTTCCTACAATGAGCAGTTCTTC. This sequence encodes CASSTGLAASYNEQFF. The rearrangement uses TRBV6-6 and TRBJ2-1, with 11 bases that match TRBD2. Germline V CDR1 and CDR2: MNHNY, SVGAGI (reference sequence). The V segment lost 5 bases and the J segment 1 base; nucleotides outside the gene matches: 4. There are 16 residues in the CDR3.